This entry describes one T cell receptor beta chain. Sequencing was performed with immunoSEQ multiplex PCR; in TCRdb, only in-frame clones are kept and a portion is missing. The table includes 50,000 to 55,000 clones, about 90% detected once. This entry is derived from a study of blood T cell repertoires in COVID-19. The sample was peripheral blood. The sequence came from a human donor with active COVID-19. The donor label of this sample is uncertain.

The CDR3 here is CASTPGGGLPYEQYF. DNA of the CDR3: TGTGCCAGCACCCCCGGGGGGGGGCTCCCCTACGAGCAGTACTTC. The J gene is TRBJ2-7, the V gene TRBV9, with TRBD2 identical over 8 bases. After removal of 6 bases from V and 2 bases from J, the junction contained 10 bases not matched to a gene. The CDR3 covers 15 residues. Per germline, CDR1 SGDLS and CDR2 YYNGEE.